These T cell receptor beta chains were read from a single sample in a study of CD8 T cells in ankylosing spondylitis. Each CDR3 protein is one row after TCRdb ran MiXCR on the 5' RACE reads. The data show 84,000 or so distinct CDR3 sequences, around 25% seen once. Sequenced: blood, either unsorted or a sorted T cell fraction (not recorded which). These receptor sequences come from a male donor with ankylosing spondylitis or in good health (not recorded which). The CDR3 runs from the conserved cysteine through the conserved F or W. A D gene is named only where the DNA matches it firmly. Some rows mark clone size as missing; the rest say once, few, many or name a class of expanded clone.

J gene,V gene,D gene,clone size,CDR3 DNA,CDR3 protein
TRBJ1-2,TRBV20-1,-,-,TGCAGTGCTAGAGATCTAGAAAACCGTGGCTATGGCTACACCTTC,CSARDLENRGYGYTF
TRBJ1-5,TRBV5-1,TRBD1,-,TGCGCCAGCAGCTTGGACGGCAGGGGGCTACAGCCCCAGCATTTT,CASSLDGRGLQPQHF
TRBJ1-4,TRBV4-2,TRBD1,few,TGTGCCAGCAGCCAAGGACCCGGGGGACAGAATGAAAAACTGTTTTTT,CASSQGPGGQNEKLFF
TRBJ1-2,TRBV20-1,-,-,TGCAGTGCCGGCGAACCCTATGGCTACACCTTC,CSAGEPYGYTF
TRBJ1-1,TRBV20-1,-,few,TGCAGTGCCGCTCTACGACAGACGGGAGCTTTCTTT,CSAALRQTGAFF
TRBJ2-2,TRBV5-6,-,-,TGTGCCAGCAGCTTGGGCGGGCTACGGACCGGGGAGCTGTTTTTT,CASSLGGLRTGELFF
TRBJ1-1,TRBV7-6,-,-,TGTGCCAGCAGCGCCCTTTGGACTGAAGCTTTCTTT,CASSALWTEAFF
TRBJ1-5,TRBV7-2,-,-,TGTGCCAGCAGCACCAGGGGTCCGAATCAGCCCCAGCATTTT,CASSTRGPNQPQHF
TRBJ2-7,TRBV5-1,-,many,TGCGCCAGCAGCTCATCAAGGAGCTCCTACGAGCAGTACTTC,CASSSSRSSYEQYF
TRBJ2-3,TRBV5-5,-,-,TGTGCCAGCAGCCAAACACAACAGGGTCTTCGGAGGAATACGCAGTATTTT,CASSQTQQGLRRNTQYF
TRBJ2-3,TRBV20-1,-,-,TGCAGTGCTCGCCGGGGCCTCACAGATACGCAGTATTTT,CSARRGLTDTQYF
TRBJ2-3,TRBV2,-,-,TGTGCCAGCAGTGAATGGGGGACTGGGGCGGATACGCAGTATTTT,CASSEWGTGADTQYF